Shown below are 30 T cell receptor beta chains from a single sample sequenced in a study of shared clonotypes between healthy human individuals. The method was immunoSEQ multiplex PCR; TCRdb's version includes in-frame clones alone and lacks a portion of them. Altogether 400,000 or so clones are present, around 96% being singletons, with the ten largest covering about 0.32%. Source material: memory CD8+ T cells sorted from blood. Stated subset: CD45RO+ cells pooled with CCR7-negative TemRA cells. Receptors were obtained from a man aged 25-45 years in good health.

The chain recombines TRBV15 with TRBJ2-5; 8 nucleotides match TRBD2. The V and J ends lost 1 base and 5 bases, in that order; junction bases with no gene match: 9. CDR1 and CDR2 from the germline V gene are LNHNV and YYDKDF (reference sequence). The CDR3 runs 16 residues. The CDR3 spells CATSRGGREARETQYF. CDR3 in DNA: TGTGCCACCAGCAGAGGGGGGCGGGAGGCGAGGGAGACCCAGTACTTC.

The chain uses TRBV18 and TRBJ2-1, with 9 bases lining up with TRBD1. The CDR3 is 15 residues long. With V trimmed by 3 bases and J by 9 bases, 9 bases remained unmatched. The germline V gene encodes CDR1 KGHSH and CDR2 LQKENI. Here the CDR3 DNA reads TGTGCCAGCTCACCCGGGACAGGGCCTTGGGGTGAGCAGTTCTTC. Protein sequence: CASSPGTGPWGEQFF. The variable domain in full, with the rest retrieved from reference TRBV18 and TRBJ2-1, is NAGVMQNPRHLVRRRGQEARLRCSPMKGHSHVYWYRQLPEEGLKFMVYLQKENIIDESGMPKERFSAEFPKEGPSILRIQQVVRGDSAAYFCASSPGTGPWGEQFFGPGTRLTVL.

The chain joins TRBV2 to TRBJ2-7; D might be TRBD1 (5 bases). V shed 7 bases and J shed 3 bases, with 16 bases lying between them. CDR1 and CDR2 from the germline V gene are SNHLY and FYNNEI. The CDR3 covers 14 residues. The CDR3 sequence is CASTDRGSGYEQYF. CDR3 DNA: TGTGCCAGCACTGATAGGGGATCAGGCTACGAGCAGTACTTC.

The chain has TRBV7-9 and TRBJ1-3; D gene ambiguous. CDR3 length: 14 amino acids. Trimming cost V 4 bases and J 0 bases, with 7 bases left between them. Germline V gene data show CDR1 as SEHNR and CDR2 as FQNEAQ (reference sequence). Here the CDR3 reads CASSSLGSGNTIYF. For the CDR3, the DNA is TGTGCCAGCAGCTCGTTGGGCTCTGGAAACACCATATATTTT.

The chain uses TRBV7-9 and TRBJ2-3; D might be TRBD1 (6 bases). The CDR3 totals 16 residues. Germline V gives CDR1 SEHNR, CDR2 FQNEAQ (reference sequence). V lost 1 base, J lost 5 bases, and 16 bases lay in between. CDR3 region: CASSLGGPVIVDTQYF. The DNA of the CDR3 is TGTGCCAGCAGCTTAGGGGGGCCCGTAATCGTAGATACGCAGTATTTT.

This sequence joins TRBV5-1 and TRBJ1-2; TRBD1 matches 9 bases. The CDR3 sequence is 17 residues long. Germline V lookup: CDR1 SGHRS, CDR2 YFSETQ. V trimming: 4 bases; J trimming: 7 bases; junction bases outside the gene matches: 17. The CDR3 sequence: CASSQTGGPGTGSGYTF. The CDR3 DNA follows: TGCGCCAGCAGCCAGACAGGGGGTCCGGGAACTGGAAGTGGCTACACCTTC.

The rearrangement joins TRBV6-8 to TRBJ2-5; no reliable D call. V lost 5 bases, J lost 7 bases, and 11 bases lay in between. The CDR3 is 12 residues long. Germline assignment: CDR1 MNHGY and CDR2 SAAAGT. CDR3 amino acids: CASSKPDPTQYF. The DNA for the CDR3 is TGTGCCAGCAGTAAACCAGATCCGACCCAGTACTTC.

J is TRBJ2-1 and V is TRBV7-2; TRBD2 matches 12 bases. The germline V gene encodes CDR1 SGHTA and CDR2 FQGNSA. The CDR3 covers 17 residues. J lost 1 base, V lost 4 bases, and 5 bases had no gene match. DNA of the CDR3: TGTGCCAGCAGCTCCTCTAGCGGGAGGGTTTCCTACAATGAGCAGTTCTTC. It codes for CASSSSSGRVSYNEQFF.

The chain is built from TRBV27 and TRBJ2-7, with 8 bases identical to TRBD1. The germline V gene encodes CDR1 MNHEY and CDR2 SMNVEV (reference sequence). V shed 5 bases and J 0 bases; nucleotides not matched to a gene: 9. The CDR3 sequence is 16 residues long. The CDR3 sequence is CASSRLRGQYSYEQYF. DNA for the CDR3: TGTGCCAGCAGTAGACTCAGGGGGCAATACTCCTACGAGCAGTACTTC.

V gene TRBV4-1 combines with J gene TRBJ2-2; D is possibly TRBD2 (6 bases). Germline CDR1 is MGHRA and CDR2 is YSYEKL. V lost 0 bases and J 7 bases, leaving 12 bases between the germline ends. This CDR3 is built from 15 residues. The CDR3: CASSQEATRGGELFF. DNA of the CDR3: TGCGCCAGCAGCCAAGAAGCGACTAGAGGCGGGGAGCTGTTTTTT.

This clone is a singleton in its sample. CDR3 coding DNA: TGTGCCAGCAGTTTAAGAGACAGGGGGTATGGCTACACCTTC. Its protein product is CASSLRDRGYGYTF. The chain links TRBV28 to TRBJ1-2, with 9 bases that match TRBD1. The CDR3 consists of 14 residues. From germline, CDR1 is MDHEN and CDR2 SYDVKM. The ends lost 2 bases at V and 5 bases at J; junction bases unmatched: 3.

The gene calls are TRBV6-1 and TRBJ2-7, with D possibly being TRBD2 (7 bases). V was clipped by 6 bases and J by 4 bases, with 19 bases between them. Germline values: CDR1 MNHNS, CDR2 SASEGT. This CDR3 has 15 residues. CDR3: CASRRTVGGWYEQYF. CDR3 in DNA: TGTGCCAGCAGACGGACAGTGGGGGGGTGGTACGAGCAGTACTTC.

The chain couples TRBV9 to TRBJ2-6; no definite D call. Trimming shortened V by 0 bases and J by 2 bases, and 15 bases separated the two germline ends. The CDR3 consists of 18 residues. The germline CDR1 and CDR2 sequences are SGDLS and YYNGEE. The CDR3: CASSVEPGRYTGANVLTF. The CDR3 DNA sequence: TGTGCCAGCAGCGTAGAACCGGGCCGTTATACTGGGGCCAACGTCCTGACTTTC. The variable domain in full, completed from reference TRBV9 and TRBJ2-6, reads DSGVTQTPKHLITATGQRVTLRCSPRSGDLSVYWYQQSLDQGLQFLIQYYNGEERAKGNILERFSAQQFPDLHSELNLSSLELGDSALYFCASSVEPGRYTGANVLTFGAGSRLTVL.

This clone was counted a single time. CDR3 region: CASSETGTGGSYEQYF. The CDR3 region has the DNA TGTGCCAGCAGTGAAACCGGGACAGGGGGCTCCTACGAGCAGTACTTC. This sequence joins TRBV28 and TRBJ2-7; 11 nucleotides match TRBD1. The length of the CDR3 is 16 residues. Losses at the gene ends were 5 bases for V and 0 bases for J; bases not matched to a gene: 6. Germline CDR1 reads MDHEN; CDR2 reads SYDVKM.

The gene calls are TRBV10-3 and TRBJ1-4, with D unresolved. Trimming removed 2 bases from V and 5 bases from J, with 6 bases in between. The CDR3 extends over 13 amino acids. The germline gives CDR1 ENHRY, CDR2 SYGVKD. In DNA form, the CDR3 reads TGTGCCATCAGTGAGAGCGGAAATGAAAAACTGTTTTTT. This sequence encodes CAISESGNEKLFF.

CDR3: CASSPTGDLSYEQYF. The CDR3 nucleotides read TGCGCCAGCAGCCCTACAGGGGACCTTTCCTACGAGCAGTACTTC. This chain joins TRBV5-1 and TRBJ2-7; TRBD1 agrees at 7 bases. J gave up 1 base and V 4 bases, and 8 bases lay outside the gene matches. The CDR3 has 15 amino acids. The germline V gene has CDR1 SGHRS and CDR2 YFSETQ.

This clone was seen once. The chain joins TRBV28 to TRBJ2-7, with a weak D call TRBD2 (5 bases). Germline V gene sequence: CDR1 MDHEN, CDR2 SYDVKM. The CDR3 loop spans 13 amino acids. Trimming took 2 bases from V and 6 from J, leaving 11 bases between them. DNA for the CDR3: TGTGCCAGCAGTTTAAACGGGATTGCCGAGCAGTACTTC. Its translation: CASSLNGIAEQYF.

V is TRBV20-1 and J is TRBJ1-4; D possibly corresponds to TRBD1 (6 bases). Trimming left V 5 bases short and J 10 bases short, with 8 bases between. The CDR3 covers 10 residues. Per the germline V gene, CDR1 is DFQATT and CDR2 is SNEGSKA (reference sequence). The CDR3 region has the DNA TGCAGTGCTCCACAGGGAAAACTGTTTTTT. It yields the protein CSAPQGKLFF.

CDR3 in DNA: TGTGCCAGCAGCCAAAAGGGCTTTTACGAGCAGTACTTC. This sequence encodes CASSQKGFYEQYF. This chain uses TRBV4-2 with TRBJ2-7, with D hard to call. Germline V CDR1 and CDR2: LGHNA, YNFKEQ. There are 13 residues in the CDR3. V lost 2 bases and J 4 bases, leaving 9 bases between the germline ends.

V gene TRBV10-3 combines with J gene TRBJ1-4, with D possibly being TRBD1 (6 bases). The CDR3 consists of 12 residues. The germline gives CDR1 ENHRY, CDR2 SYGVKD. V lost 6 bases to trimming and J lost 6 bases, with 8 bases between them. The CDR3, as DNA: TGTGCCATCAGAGGGGGGGATGAAAAACTGTTTTTT. It specifies CAIRGGDEKLFF.

This chain links TRBV18 with TRBJ1-4; D remains unclear. The V and J ends lost 6 bases and 5 bases respectively, with 7 bases between them. The germline V gene has CDR1 KGHSH and CDR2 LQKENI. The CDR3 runs to 12 residues. CDR3 sequence (DNA): TGTGCCAGCTCCTTTGGGAATGAAAAACTGTTTTTT. As protein: CASSFGNEKLFF.

The chain employs TRBV6-1 and TRBJ2-7, with 8 bases matching TRBD1. Per the germline V gene, CDR1 is MNHNS and CDR2 is SASEGT. CDR3 length: 15 amino acids. The V segment lost 6 bases and the J segment 1 base; nucleotides outside the gene matches: 8. The CDR3 is CASRSQGALSYEQYF. The CDR3 DNA reads as TGTGCCAGCAGATCTCAGGGGGCTCTTTCCTACGAGCAGTACTTC.

This sequence joins TRBV5-1 and TRBJ2-5; perhaps TRBD2 as D (6 bases). Trimming took off 3 bases at V and 5 bases at J, with 20 bases between the two ends. Germline V gives CDR1 SGHRS, CDR2 YFSETQ. CDR3 length equals 16 residues. DNA for the CDR3: TGCGCCAGCAGCTCCCATTATAGGGGAGGAGGGGAGACCCAGTACTTC. This encodes CASSSHYRGGGETQYF.

The V gene is TRBV20-1, the J gene TRBJ2-3, with D perhaps matching TRBD1 (6 bases). The CDR3 runs 11 residues. Germline-derived CDR1 and CDR2 are DFQATT and SNEGSKA (reference sequence). The ends were cut back, 3 bases at V and 5 bases at J, with 6 bases in the middle. For the CDR3, the DNA is TGCAGTGCTAGCAGGGGAGATACGCAGTATTTT. This encodes CSASRGDTQYF.

This chain links TRBV2 with TRBJ2-7; D possibly corresponds to TRBD1 (6 bases). V lost 10 bases, J lost 5 bases, and 18 bases lay in between. Germline CDR1 and CDR2: SNHLY and FYNNEI. CDR3 length: 13 residues. CDR3 DNA: TGTGCCACCGAAAGTACAGGGACCGACGAGCAGTACTTC. Its translation is CATESTGTDEQYF.

Points on this clone: Other DNA sequences in the same sample also yield this CDR3. The chain has TRBV6-5 and TRBJ1-1, with D uncertain. The CDR3 is 13 amino acids. Trimming took 0 bases from V and 4 from J, leaving 6 bases between them. Germline loops: CDR1 MNHEY, CDR2 SVGAGI. The CDR3 coding sequence is TGTGCCAGCAGTTACTCGTGGGGCACTGAAGCTTTCTTT. It encodes CASSYSWGTEAFF.

The J gene is TRBJ2-5, the V gene TRBV6-1; D not certain. The CDR3 runs to 14 residues. Trimming cost V 3 bases and J 1 base, with 9 bases left between them. Germline assignment: CDR1 MNHNS and CDR2 SASEGT. This chain's CDR3 is CASSDRRTQETQYF. The CDR3 region has the DNA TGTGCCAGCAGTGACAGACGGACCCAAGAGACCCAGTACTTC.

V is TRBV28 and J is TRBJ2-2; D gene ambiguous. Germline V gene data show CDR1 as MDHEN and CDR2 as SYDVKM. Trimming left V 5 bases short and J 2 bases short, with 6 bases between. The CDR3 extends over 13 amino acids. CDR3 region: CASSTDNTGELFF. The DNA for the CDR3 is TGTGCCAGCAGTACCGACAACACCGGGGAGCTGTTTTTT.

The chain joins TRBV28 to TRBJ1-2, with no clear D. The V gene's germline CDR1 is MDHEN and CDR2 SYDVKM. The CDR3 is 14 amino acids. Trimming cost V 7 bases and J 0 bases, with 12 bases left between them. In DNA form, the CDR3 reads TGTGCCAGCACCGAGTCCGCATCTAACTATGGCTACACCTTC. The encoded protein is CASTESASNYGYTF.

This chain joins TRBV2 and TRBJ1-4; weak D call: TRBD1 (6 bases). The CDR3 has 15 amino acids. Germline values: CDR1 SNHLY, CDR2 FYNNEI. Trimming left V 3 bases short and J 8 bases short, with 16 bases between. The CDR3 is CASSEWTALGEKLFF. CDR3 DNA sequence: TGTGCCAGCAGTGAGTGGACAGCTTTAGGCGAAAAACTGTTTTTT.